These T cell receptor beta chains were read from a single sample in a study of cytomegalovirus exposure and HLA in healthy donors. Generated by immunoSEQ multiplex PCR, the TCRdb table keeps only in-frame clones and is missing some. The sample shows 250,000 or so clones, over 65% of them seen only once. The sequenced sample was PBMCs. The receptors derive from a human donor in good health. Each CDR3 is given with its conserved first and last residue. D genes are given only for firm matches. The listing skips clone size in some rows; elsewhere it reads once, few, many or a size class.

clone_size cdr3_length d_call j_call v_call cdr3_nt cdr3_aa
- 14 TRBD1 TRBJ2-7 TRBV6-5 TGTGCCAGCAGTAAATACAGGGGCTCCTACGAGCAGTACTTC CASSKYRGSYEQYF
- 14 - TRBJ2-3 TRBV7-2 TGTGCCAGCAGCTTAGTAAGAAACTCAGATACGCAGTATTTT CASSLVRNSDTQYF
- 15 - TRBJ2-5 TRBV29-1 TGCAGCGTTGGAGGCGGGGCGGGATGGGAAGAGACCCAGTACTTC CSVGGGAGWEETQYF
few 16 TRBD1 TRBJ1-3 TRBV5-1 TGCGCCAGCAGCACGGGACAGGGGGCGACTGGAAACACCATATATTTT CASSTGQGATGNTIYF
- 11 - TRBJ2-5 TRBV7-8 TGTGCCAGCAGCTCCCGGGAAACGCAGTACTTC CASSSRETQYF
- 15 TRBD1 TRBJ2-1 TRBV5-1 TGCGCCAGCAGGGCGACAGGGATCTCCTACAATGAGCAGTTCTTC CASRATGISYNEQFF
- 15 TRBD2 TRBJ2-1 TRBV7-3 TGTGCCAGCAGCTTACTAGCGGGAGGGTCAAATGAGCAGTTCTTC CASSLLAGGSNEQFF
- 15 TRBD2 TRBJ2-7 TRBV7-2 TGTGCCAGCAGCCGCACTAGCGGGGGCTCCTACGAGCAGTACTTC CASSRTSGGSYEQYF
- 15 - TRBJ2-6 TRBV5-1 TGCGCCAGCAGCTTGGCGGGATCTGGGGCCAACGTCCTGACTTTC CASSLAGSGANVLTF
few 14 - TRBJ2-1 TRBV6-4 TGTGCCAGCAGTGACCGAGGGGGGGTCGATGAGCAGTTCTTC CASSDRGGVDEQFF
- 14 - TRBJ2-1 TRBV2 TGTGCCAGCAGTGAGGGAGGCCCCTACAATGAGCAGTTCTTC CASSEGGPYNEQFF
- 17 TRBD1 TRBJ1-2 TRBV4-1 TGCGCCAGCAGCTCCCCGGGACAGGGAGGATTGAACTATGGCTACACCTTC CASSSPGQGGLNYGYTF
few 16 TRBD1 TRBJ1-1 TRBV18 TGTGCCAGCTCATACTTGCAGGGGGCCGGGAACACTGAAGCTTTCTTT CASSYLQGAGNTEAFF
- 13 - TRBJ2-3 TRBV30 TGTGCCTGGAGTGTACGTGGGGCTGATACGCAGTATTTT CAWSVRGADTQYF
- 17 - TRBJ2-6 TRBV4-1 TGCGCCAGCAGCCATCAGACAGGAGCCTCTGGGGCCAACGTCCTGACTTTC CASSHQTGASGANVLTF
- 11 - TRBJ2-1 TRBV19 TGTGCCAGTAGTATCGAAGACAAGGAGTTCTTC CASSIEDKEFF
- 17 TRBD1 TRBJ1-1 TRBV4-2 TGTGCCAGCAGCCACGGGACAGGGGCTGCGGGGAACACTGAAGCTTTCTTT CASSHGTGAAGNTEAFF
- 13 - TRBJ1-1 TRBV7-9 TGTGCCAGCAGCCACATTTCTAACACTGAAGCTTTCTTT CASSHISNTEAFF
- 14 - TRBJ2-3 TRBV5-6 TGTGCCAGCAGTCGCCGGACAGTCACAGATACGCAGTATTTT CASSRRTVTDTQYF
- 16 TRBD1 TRBJ1-2 TRBV13 TGTGCCAGCAGCCTACGCCAAACAGGGGCACTATATGGCTACACCTTC CASSLRQTGALYGYTF
- 15 TRBD2 TRBJ2-3 TRBV7-3 TGTGCCAGCAGCTCGACTAGCGGGACGGTGGAGACGCAGTATTTT CASSSTSGTVETQYF
- 14 - TRBJ2-5 TRBV19 TGTGCCAGTAGCCAGAAAGGGGCTCAAGAGACCCAGTACTTC CASSQKGAQETQYF
- 14 - TRBJ2-3 TRBV5-4 TGTGCCAGCCAGTCCCGGGAAGAGCGTGATACGCAGTATTTT CASQSREERDTQYF
- 15 - TRBJ2-2 TRBV9 TGTGCCAGCAGCGTAGATTCTGCGAACACCGGGGAGCTGTTTTTT CASSVDSANTGELFF
- 15 TRBD2 TRBJ2-3 TRBV9 TGTGCCAGCAGCCCCACTAGCGGGTCCACAGATACGCAGTATTTT CASSPTSGSTDTQYF
- 14 - TRBJ2-7 TRBV2 TGTGCCAGCAGATTAGGACAGACCATCTACGAGCAGTACTTC CASRLGQTIYEQYF
- 20 TRBD2 TRBJ2-7 TRBV2 TGTGCCAGCAGTCACACCTCCGGGACTAGCGGGAGGGCATACGCCTACGAGCAGTACTTC CASSHTSGTSGRAYAYEQYF
- 15 TRBD1 TRBJ2-7 TRBV28 TGTGCCAGCAGTGGGACAGTCCCCGGTCGGTACGAGCAGTACTTC CASSGTVPGRYEQYF
- 16 TRBD2 TRBJ2-5 TRBV18 TGTGCCAGCTCAACAATACTAGCGGGCGGCCAAGAGACCCAGTACTTC CASSTILAGGQETQYF
- 15 - TRBJ2-7 TRBV6-5 TGTGCCAGCAGCCGCTACAGGGCAGTCTCCTACGAGCAGTACTTC CASSRYRAVSYEQYF
few 18 - TRBJ2-2 TRBV5-6 TGTGCCAGCAGCTTGGCTTGGGGGCAGGGTGTCCACACCGGGGAGCTGTTTTTT CASSLAWGQGVHTGELFF
- 17 TRBD2 TRBJ2-2 TRBV19 TGTGCCAGTAGTTCCCGCCGGACTAGCGAAAACACCGGGGAGCTGTTTTTT CASSSRRTSENTGELFF
- 17 - TRBJ2-7 TRBV5-4 TGTGCCAGCAGCTTGGGCCCCAGGGCAGGGGTAAGTGATGAGCAGTACTTC CASSLGPRAGVSDEQYF
- 13 - TRBJ2-7 TRBV14 TGTGCCAGCAGCCCTACTGTGTTCTACGAGCAGTACTTC CASSPTVFYEQYF
- 17 - TRBJ1-5 TRBV19 TGTGCCAGTAGTATACAATCCGGGACATCCCGCAATCAGCCCCAGCATTTT CASSIQSGTSRNQPQHF
- 15 - TRBJ2-1 TRBV5-1 TGCGCCAGCAGCTTTTCGTCCTACCGCCTCAATGAGCAGTTCTTC CASSFSSYRLNEQFF
- 16 TRBD1 TRBJ2-1 TRBV19 TGTGCCAGTAGTATACGAAGGGACAGGGGGTGGGATGAGCAGTTCTTC CASSIRRDRGWDEQFF
- 19 - TRBJ2-1 TRBV19 TGTGCCAGTAGTATAAAGACTAGTTTCCCTTACCTCTCCTACAATGAGCAGTTCTTC CASSIKTSFPYLSYNEQFF
- 15 - TRBJ2-1 TRBV19 TGTGCCAGTAGTAGGTGGGGCACAGGTTCCAATGAGCAGTTCTTC CASSRWGTGSNEQFF
- 15 TRBD2 TRBJ2-3 TRBV29-1 TGCAGCGTTGCGGGACTAGCGGTTGCCACAGATACGCAGTATTTT CSVAGLAVATDTQYF
- 15 - TRBJ1-5 TRBV7-2 TGTGCCAGCAGCCTCGGACACTTCGGCAATCAGCCCCAGCATTTT CASSLGHFGNQPQHF
- 13 - TRBJ2-7 TRBV21-1 TGTGCCAGCAGGGGCCAGGGTCCCTACGAGCAGTACTTC CASRGQGPYEQYF
- 12 - TRBJ2-1 TRBV7-3 TGTGCCAGCAGCGCACAAAAGGGGGAGCAGTTCTTC CASSAQKGEQFF
few 16 TRBD1 TRBJ2-3 TRBV19 TGTGCCAGTAGAACCACAGGGGGCTTTAGCACAGATACGCAGTATTTT CASRTTGGFSTDTQYF
- 15 TRBD1 TRBJ2-4 TRBV5-1 TGCGCCAGCAGCTGGGACAGGGGGCGCGGGGTCGAACAGTACTTC CASSWDRGRGVEQYF
- 15 TRBD2 TRBJ2-1 TRBV27 TGTGCCAGCAGACCGACTAGCGGGAGGACGGTTGAGCAGTTCTTC CASRPTSGRTVEQFF
- 15 TRBD2 TRBJ2-7 TRBV5-6 TGTGCCAGCAGCCCCCTGACTAGCGGGTCGTACGAGCAGTACTTC CASSPLTSGSYEQYF
- 16 - TRBJ2-2 TRBV7-6 TGTGCCAGCAGCGGATACAAGGGGACGAACACCGGGGAGCTGTTTTTT CASSGYKGTNTGELFF
- 15 - TRBJ2-7 TRBV28 TGTGCCAGCAGCCGCCCCCCCGGGACACCTTACGAGCAGTACTTC CASSRPPGTPYEQYF
- 21 TRBD2 TRBJ2-1 TRBV30 TGTGCCTGGAGTGTTGCCCTTAGCGGGAGCTTCTCTGTTAGCTCCTACAATGAGCAGTTCTTC CAWSVALSGSFSVSSYNEQFF
- 15 TRBD2 TRBJ2-3 TRBV4-2 TGTGCCAGCAGCTCCTCTAGCGGGCACACAGATACGCAGTATTTT CASSSSSGHTDTQYF
- 12 - TRBJ1-4 TRBV6-1 TGTGCCAGCGAGCAGGGGCGGGAAAAACTGTTTTTT CASEQGREKLFF
- 14 - TRBJ2-5 TRBV9 TGTGCCAGCAGCGTAGGCCTAGCTAGGGAGACCCAGTACTTC CASSVGLARETQYF
- 17 TRBD2 TRBJ2-1 TRBV27 TGTGCCAGCCGGGGACTAGCGGGAGGCCTCTCCTACAATGAGCAGTTCTTC CASRGLAGGLSYNEQFF
- 14 TRBD1 TRBJ1-2 TRBV28 TGTGCCAGCAGCTCTGTGGACAGGGCGAATGGCTACACCTTC CASSSVDRANGYTF
- 13 TRBD2 TRBJ2-7 TRBV6-6 TGTGCCATCAAAGCGGGAGGGAACTACGAGCAGTACTTC CAIKAGGNYEQYF
- 15 TRBD1 TRBJ1-4 TRBV4-3 TGCGCCAGCAGCCAAGGGGACAGGCAAAATGAAAAACTGTTTTTT CASSQGDRQNEKLFF
- 16 TRBD1 TRBJ2-5 TRBV5-8 TGTGCCAGCAGCCAGACAGGACAGGGGGTCTCGGAGACCCAGTACTTC CASSQTGQGVSETQYF
- 16 TRBD1 TRBJ1-2 TRBV6-4 TGTGCCAGCAGTGAAACCGGGACAGGGGGCCCCTATGGCTACACCTTC CASSETGTGGPYGYTF